This T cell receptor (beta chain) came from a study of T cells in women clearing cervical HPV infection. With respect to this clone: The read ends 3 residues early relative to the CDR3; the germline J gene fills the gap.

The CDR3 length is 15 residues. Trimming left V 0 bases short and J 4 bases short, with 10 bases between. Looked up from germline, CDR1 is SGHNT and CDR2 is YYREEE (reference sequence). Generated by immunoSEQ multiplex PCR, the TCRdb table keeps only in-frame clones and is missing some. The specimen's table records about 39,000 clones. The TCR comes from a woman between 18 and 70 years old with a cervical HPV16 infection that either progressed to CIN3+ or cleared (not recorded which). Material: blood buffy coat. The rearrangement uses TRBV5-4 and TRBJ2-2, with D perhaps TRBD2 (5 bases). Incomplete CDR3 DNA: TGTGCCAGCAGCTTGGCCCCCGGGGTCACCGGGGAG. Amino acids: CASSLAPGVTGE. The entire CDR3 protein reads CASSLAPGVTGELFF. Filled out from reference TRBV5-4 and TRBJ2-2, the complete variable domain reads ETGVTQSPTHLIKTRGQQVTLRCSSQSGHNTVSWYQQALGQGPQFIFQYYREEENGRGNFPPRFSGLQFPNYSSELNVNALELDDSALYLCASSLAPGVTGELFFGEGSRLTVL.